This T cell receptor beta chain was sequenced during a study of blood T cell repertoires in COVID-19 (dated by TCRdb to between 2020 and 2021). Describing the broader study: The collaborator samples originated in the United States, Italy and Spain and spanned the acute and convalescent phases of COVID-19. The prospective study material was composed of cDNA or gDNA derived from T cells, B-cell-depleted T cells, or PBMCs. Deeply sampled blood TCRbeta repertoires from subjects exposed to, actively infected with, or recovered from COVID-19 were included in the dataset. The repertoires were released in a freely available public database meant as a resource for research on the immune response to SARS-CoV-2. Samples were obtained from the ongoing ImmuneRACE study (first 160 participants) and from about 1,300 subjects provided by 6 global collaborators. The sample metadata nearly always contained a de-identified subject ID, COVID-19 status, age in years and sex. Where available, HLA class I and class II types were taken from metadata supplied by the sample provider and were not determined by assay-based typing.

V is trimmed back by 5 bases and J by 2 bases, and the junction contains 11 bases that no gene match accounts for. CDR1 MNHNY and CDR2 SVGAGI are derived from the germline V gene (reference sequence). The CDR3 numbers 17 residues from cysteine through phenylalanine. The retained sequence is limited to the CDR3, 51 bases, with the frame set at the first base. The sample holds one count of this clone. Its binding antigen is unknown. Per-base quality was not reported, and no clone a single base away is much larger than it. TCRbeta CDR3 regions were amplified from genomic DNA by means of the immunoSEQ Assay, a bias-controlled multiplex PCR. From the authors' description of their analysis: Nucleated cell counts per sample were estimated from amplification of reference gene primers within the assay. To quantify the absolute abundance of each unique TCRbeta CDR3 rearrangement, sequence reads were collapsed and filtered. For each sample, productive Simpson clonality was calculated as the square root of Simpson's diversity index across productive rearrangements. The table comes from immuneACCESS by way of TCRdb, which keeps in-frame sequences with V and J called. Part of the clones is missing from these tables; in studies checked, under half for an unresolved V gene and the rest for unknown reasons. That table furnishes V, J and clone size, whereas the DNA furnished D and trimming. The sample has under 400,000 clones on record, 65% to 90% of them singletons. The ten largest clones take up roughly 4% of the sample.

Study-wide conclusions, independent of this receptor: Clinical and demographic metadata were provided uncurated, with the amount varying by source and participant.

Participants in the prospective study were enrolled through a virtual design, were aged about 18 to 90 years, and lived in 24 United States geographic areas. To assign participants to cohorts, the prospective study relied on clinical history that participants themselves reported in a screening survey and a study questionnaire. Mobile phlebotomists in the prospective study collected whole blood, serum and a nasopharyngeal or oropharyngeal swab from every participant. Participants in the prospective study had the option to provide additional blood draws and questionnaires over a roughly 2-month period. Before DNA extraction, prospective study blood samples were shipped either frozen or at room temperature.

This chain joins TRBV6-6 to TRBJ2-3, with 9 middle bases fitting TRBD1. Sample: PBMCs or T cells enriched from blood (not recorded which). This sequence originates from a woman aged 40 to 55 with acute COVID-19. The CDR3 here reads CASSPKWDRVFTDTQYF. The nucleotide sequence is TGTGCCAGCAGTCCGAAGTGGGACAGGGTGTTCACAGATACGCAGTATTTT.